This TCR beta chain came from a study of CD8 T cells in Susac syndrome. RNA amounts of roughly 0.5 to 1 ug underwent reverse transcription with random hexamers. Amplification of TCR beta CDR3 used immunoSEQ multiplex PCR across 54 Vbeta and 13 Jbeta. Using its own MiXCR run on the immunoSEQ multiplex PCR reads, TCRdb lists one record per CDR3 protein. Seen here are 150,000 to 200,000 distinct CDR3 sequences, over 85% observed once, and the top ten hold approximately 0.14%. The authors carried out high-throughput sequencing of TCR beta. They applied it to CD8+ and CD4+ T cells obtained from blood. It was negative isolation that provided the CD8+ and CD4+ T cells, whereas TEMRA cells were enriched by FACS. This CDR3 is built from 13 residues. V was trimmed by 7 bases and J by 2 bases, leaving 9 bases between them. CDR1 and CDR2 (germline): SNHLY, FYNNEI.

Sequencing input: CD4+ T cells from PBMCs. This TCR derives from a human donor in good health. The chain carries TRBV2 and TRBJ2-1; D gene uncertain. The CDR3 DNA sequence: TGTGCCAGCACCATGGACCCCTACAATGAGCAGTTCTTC. This codes for CASTMDPYNEQFF.